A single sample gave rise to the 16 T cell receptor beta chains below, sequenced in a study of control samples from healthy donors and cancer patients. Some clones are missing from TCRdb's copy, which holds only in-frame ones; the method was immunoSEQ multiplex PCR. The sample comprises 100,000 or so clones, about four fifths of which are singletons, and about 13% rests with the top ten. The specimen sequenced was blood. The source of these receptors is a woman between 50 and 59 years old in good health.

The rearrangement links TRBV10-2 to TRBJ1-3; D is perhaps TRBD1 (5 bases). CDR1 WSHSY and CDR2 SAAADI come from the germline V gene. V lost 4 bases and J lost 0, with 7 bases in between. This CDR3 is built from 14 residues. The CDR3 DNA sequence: TGCGCCAGCAGTGGGGGGGACTCTGGAAACACCATATATTTT. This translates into CASSGGDSGNTIYF.

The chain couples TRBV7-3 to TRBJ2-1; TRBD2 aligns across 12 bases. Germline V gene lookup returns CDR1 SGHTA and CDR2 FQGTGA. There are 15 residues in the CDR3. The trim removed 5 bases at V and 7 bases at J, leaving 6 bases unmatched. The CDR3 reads CASSLGLAGGNEQFF. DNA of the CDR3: TGTGCCAGCAGCCTGGGACTAGCGGGCGGGAATGAGCAGTTCTTC.

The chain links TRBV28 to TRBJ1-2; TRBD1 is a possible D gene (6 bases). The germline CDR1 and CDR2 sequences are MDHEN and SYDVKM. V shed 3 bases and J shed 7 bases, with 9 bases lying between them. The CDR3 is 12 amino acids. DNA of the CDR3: TGTGCCAGCAGTTTCAGGGGTCGTGGCTACACCTTC. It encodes CASSFRGRGYTF.

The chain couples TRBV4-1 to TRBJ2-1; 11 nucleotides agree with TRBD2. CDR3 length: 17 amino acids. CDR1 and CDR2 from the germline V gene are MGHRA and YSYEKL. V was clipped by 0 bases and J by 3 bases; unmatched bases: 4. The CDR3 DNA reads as TGCGCCAGCAGCCAAGATGACCTAGCGGGGGGCTACAATGAGCAGTTCTTC. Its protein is CASSQDDLAGGYNEQFF.

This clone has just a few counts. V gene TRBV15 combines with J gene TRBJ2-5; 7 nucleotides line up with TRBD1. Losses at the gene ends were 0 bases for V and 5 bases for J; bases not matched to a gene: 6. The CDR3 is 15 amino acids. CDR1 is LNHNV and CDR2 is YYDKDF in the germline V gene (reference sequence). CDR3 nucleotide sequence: TGTGCCACCAGCAGAGATTTTTGGGACAGCGAGACCCAGTACTTC. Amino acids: CATSRDFWDSETQYF. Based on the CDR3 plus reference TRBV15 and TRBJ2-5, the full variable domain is DAMVIQNPRYQVTQFGKPVTLSCSQTLNHNVMYWYQQKSSQAPKLLFHYYDKDFNNEADTPDNFQSRRPNTSFCFLDIRSPGLGDTAMYLCATSRDFWDSETQYFGPGTRLLVL.

The CDR3 bases are TGTGCCAGCAGCTTAGGGGGGGACTACTCCTACAATGAGCAGTTCTTC. Translating gives CASSLGGDYSYNEQFF. The chain recombines TRBV7-8 with TRBJ2-1; 7 bases are shared with TRBD2. The CDR3 runs 16 residues. With 1 base clipped from V and 0 bases from J, the junction kept 3 bases outside the gene matches. Per germline, CDR1 SGHVS and CDR2 FQNEAQ.

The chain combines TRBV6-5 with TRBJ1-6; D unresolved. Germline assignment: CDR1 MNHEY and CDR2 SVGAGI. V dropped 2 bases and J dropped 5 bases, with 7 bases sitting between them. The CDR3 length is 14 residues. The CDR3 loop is CASSYETDNSPLHF. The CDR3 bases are TGTGCCAGCAGTTACGAAACAGATAATTCACCCCTCCACTTT.

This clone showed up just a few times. As DNA, the CDR3 is TGTGCCAGCAGTGAATACAGTACCTACGAGCAGTACTTC. Amino acid sequence: CASSEYSTYEQYF. This chain connects TRBV6-1 to TRBJ2-7; D is unresolved. Germline V CDR1 and CDR2: MNHNS, SASEGT. This CDR3 spans 13 amino acids. The V gene lost 2 bases and the J gene lost 2 bases, with 7 bases spanning the gap.

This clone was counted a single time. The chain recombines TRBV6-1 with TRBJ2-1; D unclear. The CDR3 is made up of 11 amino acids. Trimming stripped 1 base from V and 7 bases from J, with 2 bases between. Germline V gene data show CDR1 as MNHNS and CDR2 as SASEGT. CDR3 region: CASSEGNEQFF. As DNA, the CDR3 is TGTGCCAGCAGTGAAGGGAATGAGCAGTTCTTC.

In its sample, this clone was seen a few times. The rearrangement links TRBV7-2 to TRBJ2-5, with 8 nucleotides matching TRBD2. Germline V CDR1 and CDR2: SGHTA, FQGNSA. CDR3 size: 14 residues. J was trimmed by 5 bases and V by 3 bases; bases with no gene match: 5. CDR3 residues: CASSFRAGGETQYF. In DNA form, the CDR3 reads TGTGCCAGCAGCTTCCGGGCGGGAGGCGAGACCCAGTACTTC.

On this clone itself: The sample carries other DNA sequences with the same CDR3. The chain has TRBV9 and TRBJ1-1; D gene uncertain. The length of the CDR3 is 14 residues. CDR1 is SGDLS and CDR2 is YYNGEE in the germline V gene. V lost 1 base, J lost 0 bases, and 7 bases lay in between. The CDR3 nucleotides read TGTGCCAGCAGCGTAAACATATTGAACACTGAAGCTTTCTTT. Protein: CASSVNILNTEAFF.

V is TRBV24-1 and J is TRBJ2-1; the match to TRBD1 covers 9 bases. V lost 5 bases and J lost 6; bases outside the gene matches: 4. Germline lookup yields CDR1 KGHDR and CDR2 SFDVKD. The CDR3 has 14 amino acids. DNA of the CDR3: TGTGCCACCAGTGGGGACAGGGCACCCAATGAGCAGTTCTTC. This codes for CATSGDRAPNEQFF.

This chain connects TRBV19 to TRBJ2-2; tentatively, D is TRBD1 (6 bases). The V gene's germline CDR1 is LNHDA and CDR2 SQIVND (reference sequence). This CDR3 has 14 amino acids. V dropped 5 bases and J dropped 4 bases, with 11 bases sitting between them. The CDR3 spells CASSQGKGTGELFF. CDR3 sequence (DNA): TGTGCCAGTAGTCAGGGGAAGGGCACCGGGGAGCTGTTTTTT.

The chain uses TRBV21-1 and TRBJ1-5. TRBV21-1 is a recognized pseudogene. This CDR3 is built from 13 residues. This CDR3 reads CATPYGVGQPQHF. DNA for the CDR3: TGTGCCACCCCGTACGGGGTCGGTCAGCCCCAGCATTTT.

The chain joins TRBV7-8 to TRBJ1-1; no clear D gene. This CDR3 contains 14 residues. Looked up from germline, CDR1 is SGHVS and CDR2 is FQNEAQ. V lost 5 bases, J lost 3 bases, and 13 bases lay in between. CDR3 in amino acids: CASSVEEVYTEAFF. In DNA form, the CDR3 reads TGTGCCAGCAGCGTAGAGGAAGTGTACACTGAAGCTTTCTTT.

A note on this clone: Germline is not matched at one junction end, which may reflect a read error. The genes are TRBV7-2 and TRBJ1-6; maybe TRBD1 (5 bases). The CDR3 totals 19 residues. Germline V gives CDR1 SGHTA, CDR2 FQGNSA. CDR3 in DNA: TGTGCCAGCAGCTTACTTACCCCCGACAGAGCTTCCTATTATTCACCCCTCCACTTT. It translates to CASSLLTPDRASYYSPLHF.